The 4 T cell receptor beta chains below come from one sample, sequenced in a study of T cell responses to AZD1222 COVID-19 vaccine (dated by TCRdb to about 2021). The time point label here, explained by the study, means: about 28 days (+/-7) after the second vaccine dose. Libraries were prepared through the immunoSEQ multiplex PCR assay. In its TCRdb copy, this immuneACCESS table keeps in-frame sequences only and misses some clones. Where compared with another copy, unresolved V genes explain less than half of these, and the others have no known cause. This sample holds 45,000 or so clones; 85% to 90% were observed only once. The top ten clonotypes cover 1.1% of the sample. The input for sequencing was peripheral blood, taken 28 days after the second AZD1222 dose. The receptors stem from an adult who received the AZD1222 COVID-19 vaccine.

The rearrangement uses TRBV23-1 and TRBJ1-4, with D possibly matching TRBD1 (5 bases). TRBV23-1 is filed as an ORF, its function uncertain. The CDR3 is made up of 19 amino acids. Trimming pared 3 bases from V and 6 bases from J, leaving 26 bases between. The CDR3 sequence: CASSHPGRPGGRDDEKLFF. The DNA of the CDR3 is TGCGCCAGCAGTCACCCCGGTAGACCCGGAGGCCGGGACGATGAAAAACTGTTTTTT.

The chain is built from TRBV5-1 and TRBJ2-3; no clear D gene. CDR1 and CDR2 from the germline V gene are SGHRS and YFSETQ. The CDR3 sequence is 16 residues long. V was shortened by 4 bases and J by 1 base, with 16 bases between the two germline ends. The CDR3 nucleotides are TGCGCCAGCAGCCCAATGGATACGATAGGCACAGATACGCAGTATTTT. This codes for CASSPMDTIGTDTQYF.

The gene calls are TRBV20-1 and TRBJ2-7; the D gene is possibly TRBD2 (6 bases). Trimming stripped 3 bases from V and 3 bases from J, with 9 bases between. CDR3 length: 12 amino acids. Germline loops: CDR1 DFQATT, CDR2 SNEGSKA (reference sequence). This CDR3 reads CSASLRGYEQYF. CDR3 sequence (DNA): TGCAGTGCTAGTTTGCGGGGCTACGAGCAGTACTTC.

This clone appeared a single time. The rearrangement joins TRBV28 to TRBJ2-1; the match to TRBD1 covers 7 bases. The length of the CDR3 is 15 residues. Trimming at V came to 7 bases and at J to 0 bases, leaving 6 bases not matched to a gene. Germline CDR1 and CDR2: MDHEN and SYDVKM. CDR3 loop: CASTPGGSSYNEQFF. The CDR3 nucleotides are TGTGCCAGCACACCAGGGGGTAGCTCCTACAATGAGCAGTTCTTC.